This TCR beta chain comes out of a study of regulatory T cells in long-lasting Graves disease. V lost 0 bases and J lost 3, with 18 bases in between. CDR3 length equals 17 residues. Germline lookup yields CDR1 LGHDT and CDR2 YNNKEL (reference sequence). This clonotype was recorded only once. Relying on iRepertoire HTBI primers and Arm-PCR of CDR3 regions, the team built TCR beta libraries. TCRdb redid the calling of the multiplex PCR reads with MiXCR, one entry per CDR3 protein. The sample has under 450,000 distinct CDR3 sequences, 23% seen once. As to time point: persistent/refractory GD, antithyroid drugs over 5 years with positive TRAb. Construction of the TCR library relied on RNA isolated from PBMCs.

The source material was peripheral blood mononuclear cells (PBMCs), sampled when the disease was refractory, from a patient treated with antithyroid drugs. This clonotype was obtained from a female donor with Graves disease. This sequence joins TRBV3-1 and TRBJ2-7, with D perhaps matching TRBD1 (6 bases). CDR3 in amino acids: CASSQDYQGQNSYEQYF. CDR3 bases: TGTGCCAGCAGCCAAGATTATCAGGGGCAGAATAGCTACGAGCAGTACTTC.